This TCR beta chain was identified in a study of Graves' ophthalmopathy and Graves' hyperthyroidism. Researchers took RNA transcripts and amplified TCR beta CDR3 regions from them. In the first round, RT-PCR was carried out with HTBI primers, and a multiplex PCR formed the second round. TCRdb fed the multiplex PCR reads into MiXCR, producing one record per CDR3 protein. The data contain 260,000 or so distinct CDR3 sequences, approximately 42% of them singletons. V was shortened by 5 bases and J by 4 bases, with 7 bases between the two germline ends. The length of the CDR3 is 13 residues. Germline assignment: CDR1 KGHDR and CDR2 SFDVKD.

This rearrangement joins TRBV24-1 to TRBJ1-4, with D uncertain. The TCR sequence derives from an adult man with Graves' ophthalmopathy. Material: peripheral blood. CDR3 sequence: CATSGTYNEKLFF. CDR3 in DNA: TGTGCCACCAGTGGGACTTATAATGAAAAACTGTTTTTT.